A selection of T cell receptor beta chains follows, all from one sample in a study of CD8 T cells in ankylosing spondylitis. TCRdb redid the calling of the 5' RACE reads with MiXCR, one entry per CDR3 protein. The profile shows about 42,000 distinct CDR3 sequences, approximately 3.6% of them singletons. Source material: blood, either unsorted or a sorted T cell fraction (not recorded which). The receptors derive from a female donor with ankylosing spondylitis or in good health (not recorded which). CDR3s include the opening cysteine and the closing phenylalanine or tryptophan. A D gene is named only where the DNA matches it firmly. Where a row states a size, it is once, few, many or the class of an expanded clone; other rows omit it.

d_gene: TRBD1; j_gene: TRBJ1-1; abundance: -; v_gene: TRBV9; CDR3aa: CASSVVGQGDTEAFF; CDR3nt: TGTGCCAGCAGCGTAGTGGGACAGGGGGACACTGAAGCTTTCTTT
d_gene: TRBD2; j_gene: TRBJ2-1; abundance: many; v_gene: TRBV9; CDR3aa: CASSVEQRGRAQFF; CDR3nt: TGTGCCAGCAGCGTAGAACAGCGGGGGAGGGCGCAGTTCTTC
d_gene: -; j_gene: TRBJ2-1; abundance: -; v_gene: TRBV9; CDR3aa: CASTDREYYNEQFF; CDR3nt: TGTGCCAGCACTGATCGGGAGTATTACAATGAGCAGTTCTTC
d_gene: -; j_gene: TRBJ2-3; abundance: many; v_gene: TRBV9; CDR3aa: CASSVGPGGPIPDTQYF; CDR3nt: TGTGCCAGCAGCGTAGGGCCCGGCGGCCCCATCCCAGATACGCAGTATTTT
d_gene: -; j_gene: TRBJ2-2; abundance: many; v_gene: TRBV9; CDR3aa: CASSDNTGELFF; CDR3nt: TGTGCCAGCAGCGACAACACCGGGGAGCTGTTTTTT
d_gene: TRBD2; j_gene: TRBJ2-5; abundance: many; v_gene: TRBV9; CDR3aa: CASSRTSGGLQETQYF; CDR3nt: TGTGCCAGCAGCCGTACTAGCGGGGGACTTCAAGAGACCCAGTACTTC
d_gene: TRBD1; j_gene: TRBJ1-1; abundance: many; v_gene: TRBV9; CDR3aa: CASSPGGGNTEAFF; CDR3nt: TGTGCCAGCAGCCCAGGGGGCGGGAACACTGAAGCTTTCTTT
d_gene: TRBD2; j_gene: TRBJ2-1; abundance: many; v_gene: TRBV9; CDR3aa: CASSVELGGTSEVMEQFF; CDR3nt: TGTGCCAGCAGCGTAGAATTGGGTGGGACTAGCGAGGTTATGGAGCAGTTCTTC
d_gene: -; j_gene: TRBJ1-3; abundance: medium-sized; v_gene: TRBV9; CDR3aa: CASTSGLHSGNTIYF; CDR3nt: TGTGCCAGCACCTCAGGGTTACACTCTGGAAACACCATATATTTT
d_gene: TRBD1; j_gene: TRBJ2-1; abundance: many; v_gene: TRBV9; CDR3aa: CASSPGRTGTYNEQFF; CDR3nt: TGTGCCAGCAGCCCGGGACGGACAGGAACCTACAATGAGCAGTTCTTC
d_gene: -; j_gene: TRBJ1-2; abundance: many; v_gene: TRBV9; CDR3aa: CASTLRANYGYTF; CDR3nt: TGTGCCAGCACCCTGAGAGCTAACTATGGCTACACCTTC
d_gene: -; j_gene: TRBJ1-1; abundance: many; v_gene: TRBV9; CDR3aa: CASSGSRDMNTEAFF; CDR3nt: TGTGCCAGCAGCGGTAGCAGGGATATGAACACTGAAGCTTTCTTT
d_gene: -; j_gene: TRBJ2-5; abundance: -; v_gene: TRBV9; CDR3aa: CASSLTSRGGETQYF; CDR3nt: TGTGCCAGCAGCCTAACCTCCAGGGGAGGGGAGACCCAGTACTTC
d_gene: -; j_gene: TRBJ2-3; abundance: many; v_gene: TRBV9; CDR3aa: CASSVFGLGPRTDTQYF; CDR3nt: TGTGCCAGCAGCGTATTCGGACTCGGCCCACGCACAGATACGCAGTATTTT
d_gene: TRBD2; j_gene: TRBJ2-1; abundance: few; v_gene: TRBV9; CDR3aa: CASSVDIAGGLINEQFF; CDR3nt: TGTGCCAGCAGCGTAGACATAGCGGGGGGGCTTATCAATGAGCAGTTCTTC
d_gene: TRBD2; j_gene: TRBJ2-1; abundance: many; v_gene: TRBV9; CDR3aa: CASSETSAYNEQFF; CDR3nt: TGTGCCAGCAGCGAGACTAGCGCGTACAATGAGCAGTTCTTC
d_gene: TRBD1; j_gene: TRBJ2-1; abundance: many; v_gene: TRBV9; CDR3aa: CASSVGTGESYNEQFF; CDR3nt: TGTGCCAGCAGCGTCGGGACAGGTGAATCCTACAATGAGCAGTTCTTC
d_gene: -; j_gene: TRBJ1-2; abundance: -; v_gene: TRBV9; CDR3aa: CDSSVVAEDGYAF; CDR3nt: TGTGACAGCAGCGTAGTGGCAGAGGATGGCTACGCCTTC
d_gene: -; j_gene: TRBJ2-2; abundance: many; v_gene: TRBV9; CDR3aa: CASSATPTGRSGGELFF; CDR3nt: TGTGCCAGCAGCGCCACCCCGACAGGCCGCTCTGGCGGGGAGCTGTTTTTT
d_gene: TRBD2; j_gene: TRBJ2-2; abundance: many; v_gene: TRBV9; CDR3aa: CASSPTSGANTGELFF; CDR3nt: TGTGCCAGCAGCCCTACTAGCGGGGCGAACACCGGGGAGCTGTTTTTT
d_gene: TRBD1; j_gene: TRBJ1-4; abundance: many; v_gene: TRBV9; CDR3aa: CASSVARGLGGEKLFF; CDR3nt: TGTGCCAGCAGCGTAGCCAGGGGGCTTGGGGGTGAAAAACTGTTTTTT
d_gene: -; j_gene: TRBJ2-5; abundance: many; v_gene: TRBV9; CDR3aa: CASSVDSVQETQYF; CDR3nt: TGTGCCAGCAGCGTAGACAGTGTACAAGAGACCCAGTACTTC
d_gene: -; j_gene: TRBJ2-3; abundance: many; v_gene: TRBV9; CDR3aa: CASSVVLAPDTQYF; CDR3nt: TGTGCCAGCAGCGTAGTATTAGCGCCGGATACGCAGTATTTT
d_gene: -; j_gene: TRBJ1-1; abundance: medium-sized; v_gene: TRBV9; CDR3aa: CASSPRQNTEAFF; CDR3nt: TGTGCCAGCAGCCCCCGACAGAACACTGAAGCTTTCTTT
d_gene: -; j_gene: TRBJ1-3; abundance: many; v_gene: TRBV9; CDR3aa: CASSGNPKTGNTIYF; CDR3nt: TGTGCCAGCAGCGGTAACCCGAAGACTGGAAACACCATATATTTT
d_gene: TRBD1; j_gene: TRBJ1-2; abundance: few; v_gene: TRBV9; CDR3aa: CASSGQGQGYYGYTF; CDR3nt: TGTGCCAGCAGCGGACAGGGCCAAGGTTACTATGGCTACACCTTC
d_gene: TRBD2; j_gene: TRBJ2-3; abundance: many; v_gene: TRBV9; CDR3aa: CASSVADGGILGPDTQYF; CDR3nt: TGTGCCAGCAGCGTAGCGGACGGGGGGATTCTTGGGCCAGATACGCAGTATTTT
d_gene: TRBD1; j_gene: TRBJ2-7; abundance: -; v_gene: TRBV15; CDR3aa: CATSRGGTGNEQYF; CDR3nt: TGTGCCACCAGCAGAGGGGGGACAGGGAACGAGCAGTACTTC
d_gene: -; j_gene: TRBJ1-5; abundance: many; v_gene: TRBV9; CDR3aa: CASSVAGASNQPQHF; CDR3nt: TGTGCCAGCAGCGTAGCAGGGGCGAGCAATCAGCCCCAGCATTTT
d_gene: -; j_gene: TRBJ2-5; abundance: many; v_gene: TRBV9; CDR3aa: CASSVDIQETQYF; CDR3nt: TGTGCCAGCAGCGTAGATATCCAAGAGACCCAGTACTTC
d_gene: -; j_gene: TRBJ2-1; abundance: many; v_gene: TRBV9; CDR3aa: CASSVGAWDYNEQFF; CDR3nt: TGTGCCAGCAGCGTAGGAGCGTGGGATTACAATGAGCAGTTCTTC
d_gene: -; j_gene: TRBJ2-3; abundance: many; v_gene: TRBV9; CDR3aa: CASSGWTDTQYF; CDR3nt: TGTGCCAGCAGCGGTTGGACAGATACGCAGTATTTT
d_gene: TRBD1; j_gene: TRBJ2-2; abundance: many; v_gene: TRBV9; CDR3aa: CASGSGRGRGTGELFF; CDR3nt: TGTGCCAGCGGCTCGGGAAGGGGGCGCGGCACCGGGGAGCTGTTTTTT
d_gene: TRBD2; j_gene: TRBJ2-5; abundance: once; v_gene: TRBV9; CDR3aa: CASSGRTSGDVVTQYF; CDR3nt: TGTGCCAGCAGCGGCAGGACTAGCGGGGACGTCGTGACCCAGTACTTC
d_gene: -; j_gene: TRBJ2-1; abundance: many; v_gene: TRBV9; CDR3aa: CASSVGTGWRGTPYNEQFF; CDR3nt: TGTGCCAGCAGCGTAGGGACAGGGTGGCGGGGGACTCCGTACAATGAGCAGTTCTTC
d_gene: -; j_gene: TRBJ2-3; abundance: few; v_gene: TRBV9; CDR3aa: CASSVAPPTTDTQYF; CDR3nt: TGTGCCAGCAGCGTAGCACCGCCGACCACAGATACGCAGTATTTT
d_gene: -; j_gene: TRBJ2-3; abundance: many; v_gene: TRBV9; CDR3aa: CASQTGPQGTDTQYF; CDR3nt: TGTGCCAGCCAGACGGGGCCTCAAGGCACAGATACGCAGTATTTT
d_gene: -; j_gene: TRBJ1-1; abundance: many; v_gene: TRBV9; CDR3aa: CASSLRGGHMNTEAFF; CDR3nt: TGTGCCAGCAGCCTACGCGGCGGGCATATGAACACTGAAGCTTTCTTT
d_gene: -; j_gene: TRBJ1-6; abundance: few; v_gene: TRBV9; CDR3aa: CASSVTGYNSPLHF; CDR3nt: TGTGCCAGCAGCGTGACAGGTTATAATTCACCCCTCCACTTT
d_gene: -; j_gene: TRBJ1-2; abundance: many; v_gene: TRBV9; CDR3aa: CASSVPGAFRGYTF; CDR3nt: TGTGCCAGCAGCGTTCCGGGCGCCTTCCGTGGCTACACCTTC
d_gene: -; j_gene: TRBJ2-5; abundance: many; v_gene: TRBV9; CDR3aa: CASSVGHHQETQYF; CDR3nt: TGTGCCAGCAGCGTAGGGCACCACCAAGAGACCCAGTACTTC
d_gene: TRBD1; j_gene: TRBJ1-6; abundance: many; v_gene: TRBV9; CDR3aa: CASSATGVHSPLHF; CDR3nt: TGTGCCAGCAGCGCGACAGGGGTACACTCACCCCTCCACTTT
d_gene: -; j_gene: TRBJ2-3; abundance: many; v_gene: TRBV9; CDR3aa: CASSVDGHFTDTQYF; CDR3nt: TGTGCCAGCAGCGTAGACGGCCACTTCACAGATACGCAGTATTTT
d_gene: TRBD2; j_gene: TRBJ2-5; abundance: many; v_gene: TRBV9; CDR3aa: CASSVGAGGPRTQYF; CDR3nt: TGTGCCAGCAGCGTAGGTGCGGGGGGGCCGAGGACCCAGTACTTC
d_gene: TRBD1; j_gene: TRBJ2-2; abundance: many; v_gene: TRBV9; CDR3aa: CASSPRGPDTGELFF; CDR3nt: TGTGCCAGCAGCCCAAGGGGGCCCGACACCGGGGAGCTGTTTTTT
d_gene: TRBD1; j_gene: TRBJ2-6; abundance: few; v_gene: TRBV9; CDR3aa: CASSDPPGRGLGGANVLTF; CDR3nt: TGTGCCAGCAGCGACCCCCCGGGAAGGGGGCTTGGTGGGGCCAACGTCCTGACTTTC
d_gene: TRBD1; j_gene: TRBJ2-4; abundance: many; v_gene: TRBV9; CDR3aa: CASSATGQQLAKNIQYF; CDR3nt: TGTGCCAGCAGCGCAACGGGACAGCAACTAGCCAAAAACATTCAGTACTTC
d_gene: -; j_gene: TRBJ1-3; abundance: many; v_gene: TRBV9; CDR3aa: CASSVGAGGTGTYSGNTIYF; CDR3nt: TGTGCCAGCAGCGTAGGGGCAGGAGGTACGGGCACCTATTCGGGAAACACCATATATTTT
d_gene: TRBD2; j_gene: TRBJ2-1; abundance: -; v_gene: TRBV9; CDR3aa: CASSVPGEGEQFF; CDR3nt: TGTGCCAGCAGCGTTCCGGGGGAGGGTGAGCAGTTCTTC